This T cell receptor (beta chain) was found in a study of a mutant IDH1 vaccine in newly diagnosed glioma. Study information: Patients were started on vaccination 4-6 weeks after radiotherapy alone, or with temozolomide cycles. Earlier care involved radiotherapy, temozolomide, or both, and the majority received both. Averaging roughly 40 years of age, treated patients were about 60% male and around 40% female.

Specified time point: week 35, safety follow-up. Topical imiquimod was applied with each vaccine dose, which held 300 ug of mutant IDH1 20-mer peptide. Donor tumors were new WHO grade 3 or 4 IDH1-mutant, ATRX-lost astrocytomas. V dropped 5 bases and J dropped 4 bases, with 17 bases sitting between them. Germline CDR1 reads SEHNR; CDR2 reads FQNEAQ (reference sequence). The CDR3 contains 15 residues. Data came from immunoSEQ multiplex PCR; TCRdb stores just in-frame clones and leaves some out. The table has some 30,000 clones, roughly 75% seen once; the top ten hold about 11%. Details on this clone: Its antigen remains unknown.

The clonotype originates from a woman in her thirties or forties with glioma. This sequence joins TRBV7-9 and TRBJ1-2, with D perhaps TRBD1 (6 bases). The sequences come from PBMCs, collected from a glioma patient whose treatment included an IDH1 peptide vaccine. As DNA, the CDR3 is TGTGCCAGCAGCCCCAGGGGAAACCCCCTCTATGGCTACACCTTC. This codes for CASSPRGNPLYGYTF.